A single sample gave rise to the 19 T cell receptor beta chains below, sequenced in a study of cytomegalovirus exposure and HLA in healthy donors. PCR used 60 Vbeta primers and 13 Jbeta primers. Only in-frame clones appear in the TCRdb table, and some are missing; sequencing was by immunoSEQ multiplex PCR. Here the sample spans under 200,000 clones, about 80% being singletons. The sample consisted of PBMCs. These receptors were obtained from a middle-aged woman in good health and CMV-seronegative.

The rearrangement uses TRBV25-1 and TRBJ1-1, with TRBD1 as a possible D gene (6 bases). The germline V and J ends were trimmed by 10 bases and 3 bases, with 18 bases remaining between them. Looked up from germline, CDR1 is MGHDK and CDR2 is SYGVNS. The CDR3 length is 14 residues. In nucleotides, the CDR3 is TGTGCCACGGGGGGGCAGGGAGTTCACACTGAAGCTTTCTTT. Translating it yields CATGGQGVHTEAFF.

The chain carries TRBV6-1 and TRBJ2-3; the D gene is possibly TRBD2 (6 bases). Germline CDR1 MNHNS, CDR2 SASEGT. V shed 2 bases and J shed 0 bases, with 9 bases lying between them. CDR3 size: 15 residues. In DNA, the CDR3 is TGTGCCAGCAGTGAACTAGCGTCTAGCACAGATACGCAGTATTTT. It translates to CASSELASSTDTQYF.

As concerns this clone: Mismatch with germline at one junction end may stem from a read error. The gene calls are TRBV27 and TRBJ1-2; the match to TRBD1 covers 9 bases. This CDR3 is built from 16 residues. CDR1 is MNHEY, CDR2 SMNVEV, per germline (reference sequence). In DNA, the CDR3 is TGTGCCAGCAGTTTATCGATTGGACAGGGGAACTCTGGCTACACCTTC. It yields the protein CASSLSIGQGNSGYTF.

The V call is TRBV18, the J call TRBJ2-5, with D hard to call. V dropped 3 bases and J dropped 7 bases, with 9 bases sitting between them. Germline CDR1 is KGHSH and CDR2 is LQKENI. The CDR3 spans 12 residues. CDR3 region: CASSPEVGTQYF. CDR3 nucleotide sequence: TGTGCCAGCTCACCCGAGGTCGGGACCCAGTACTTC.

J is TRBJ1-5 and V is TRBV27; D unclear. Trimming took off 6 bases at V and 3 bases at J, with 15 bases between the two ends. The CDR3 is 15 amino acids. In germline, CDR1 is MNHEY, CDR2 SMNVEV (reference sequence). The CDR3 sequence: CASRPSSGTNQPQHF. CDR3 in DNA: TGTGCCAGCAGACCCTCCAGCGGCACCAATCAGCCCCAGCATTTT.

Here the CDR3 reads CASSQAGSGTIYEQYF. The CDR3 DNA reads TGTGCCAGCAGCCAAGCCGGCTCCGGGACTATATACGAGCAGTACTTC. The chain uses TRBV5-4 and TRBJ2-7, with 7 bases lining up with TRBD2. Germline V gene lookup returns CDR1 SGHNT and CDR2 YYREEE (reference sequence). After removal of 4 bases from V and 4 bases from J, the junction contained 14 bases not matched to a gene. CDR3 length: 16 amino acids.

The CDR3 spells CARSKTGVSNQPQHF. The CDR3 DNA reads TGTGCCAGAAGCAAGACAGGGGTCAGCAATCAGCCCCAGCATTTT. The rearrangement links TRBV5-3 to TRBJ1-5; TRBD1 matches at 8 bases. Being an ORF, TRBV5-3 has a function that is uncertain. CDR3 length: 15 residues. The V segment lost 4 bases and the J segment 1 base; nucleotides outside the gene matches: 4.

The CDR3 reads CASSPERTFRGAFF. In DNA form, the CDR3 reads TGCGCCAGCAGCCCAGAAAGGACATTCCGCGGAGCTTTCTTT. The chain carries TRBV5-1 and TRBJ1-1; D is perhaps TRBD1 (5 bases). With 4 bases removed from V and 10 bases from J, the gap between germline ends came to 20 bases. Germline CDR1 SGHRS, CDR2 YFSETQ. This CDR3 spans 14 amino acids.

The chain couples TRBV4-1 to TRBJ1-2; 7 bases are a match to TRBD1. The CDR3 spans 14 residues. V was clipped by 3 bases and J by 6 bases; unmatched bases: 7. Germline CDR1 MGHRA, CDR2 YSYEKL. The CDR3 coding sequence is TGCGCCAGCAGCCACCCACAGGGGAAGAATGGCTACACCTTC. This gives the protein CASSHPQGKNGYTF.

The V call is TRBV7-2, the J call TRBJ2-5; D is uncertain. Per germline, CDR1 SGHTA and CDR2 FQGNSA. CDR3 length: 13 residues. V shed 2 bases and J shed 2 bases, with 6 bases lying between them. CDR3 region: CASSLPVQETQYF. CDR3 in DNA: TGTGCCAGCAGCTTACCGGTTCAAGAGACCCAGTACTTC.

The CDR3 DNA reads TGTGCCAGCAGTTTGTCGGGGTCCGGGGAGCTGTTTTTT. This gives the protein CASSLSGSGELFF. The J gene is TRBJ2-2, the V gene TRBV28; tentative D call: TRBD2 (5 bases). The V and J ends lost 3 bases and 6 bases respectively, with 8 bases between them. The CDR3 spans 13 residues. Germline V gene lookup returns CDR1 MDHEN and CDR2 SYDVKM.

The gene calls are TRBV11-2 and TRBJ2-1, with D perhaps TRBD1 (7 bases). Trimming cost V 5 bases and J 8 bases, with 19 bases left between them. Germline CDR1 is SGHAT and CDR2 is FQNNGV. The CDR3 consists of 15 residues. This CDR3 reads CASSPSGGGIDEQFF. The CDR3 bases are TGTGCCAGCAGCCCATCCGGAGGGGGCATTGATGAGCAGTTCTTC.

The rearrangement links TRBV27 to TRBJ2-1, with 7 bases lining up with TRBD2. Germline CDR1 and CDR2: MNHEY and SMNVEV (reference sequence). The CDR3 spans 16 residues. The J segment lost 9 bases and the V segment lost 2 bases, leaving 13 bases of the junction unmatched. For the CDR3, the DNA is TGTGCCAGCAGTTTAGATCTTGGGGGAGGGCCTAGTGAGCAGTTCTTC. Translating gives CASSLDLGGGPSEQFF.

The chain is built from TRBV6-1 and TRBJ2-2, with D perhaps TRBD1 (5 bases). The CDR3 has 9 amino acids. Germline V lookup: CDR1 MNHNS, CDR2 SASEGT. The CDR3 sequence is CAAGGELFF. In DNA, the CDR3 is TGTGCAGCAGGGGGGGAGCTGTTTTTT.

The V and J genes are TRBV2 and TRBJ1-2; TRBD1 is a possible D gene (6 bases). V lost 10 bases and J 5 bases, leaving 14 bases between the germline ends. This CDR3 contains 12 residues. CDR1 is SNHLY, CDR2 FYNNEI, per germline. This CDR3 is CATVQGSYGYTF. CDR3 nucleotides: TGTGCCACCGTGCAGGGGAGTTATGGCTACACCTTC.

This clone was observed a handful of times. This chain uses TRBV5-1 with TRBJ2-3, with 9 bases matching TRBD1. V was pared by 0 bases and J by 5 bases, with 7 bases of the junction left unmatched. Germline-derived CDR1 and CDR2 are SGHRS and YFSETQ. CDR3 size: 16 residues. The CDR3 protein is CASSLGPGTGRDTQYF. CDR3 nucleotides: TGCGCCAGCAGCTTGGGACCGGGGACAGGGAGAGATACGCAGTATTTT.

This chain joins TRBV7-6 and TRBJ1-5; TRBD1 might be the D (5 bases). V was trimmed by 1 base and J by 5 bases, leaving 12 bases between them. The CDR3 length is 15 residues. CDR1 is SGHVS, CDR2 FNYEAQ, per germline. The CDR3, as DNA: TGTGCCAGCAGCTTAGATGGGGGGAGCCATCAGCCCCAGCATTTT. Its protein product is CASSLDGGSHQPQHF.

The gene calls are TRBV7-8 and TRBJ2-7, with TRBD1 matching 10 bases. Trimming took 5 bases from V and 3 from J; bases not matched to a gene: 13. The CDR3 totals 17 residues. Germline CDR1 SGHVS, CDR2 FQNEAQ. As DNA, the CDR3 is TGTGCCAGCAGCGCGGGACAGGGGTTTGGGTCCTTCTACGAGCAGTACTTC. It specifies CASSAGQGFGSFYEQYF.

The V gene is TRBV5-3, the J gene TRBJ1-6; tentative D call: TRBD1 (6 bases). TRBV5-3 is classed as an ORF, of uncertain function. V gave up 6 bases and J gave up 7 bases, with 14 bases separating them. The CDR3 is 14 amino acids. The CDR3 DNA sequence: TGTGCCAGAAACGCAGGGGAGGGGAATTCACCCCTCCACTTT. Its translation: CARNAGEGNSPLHF.